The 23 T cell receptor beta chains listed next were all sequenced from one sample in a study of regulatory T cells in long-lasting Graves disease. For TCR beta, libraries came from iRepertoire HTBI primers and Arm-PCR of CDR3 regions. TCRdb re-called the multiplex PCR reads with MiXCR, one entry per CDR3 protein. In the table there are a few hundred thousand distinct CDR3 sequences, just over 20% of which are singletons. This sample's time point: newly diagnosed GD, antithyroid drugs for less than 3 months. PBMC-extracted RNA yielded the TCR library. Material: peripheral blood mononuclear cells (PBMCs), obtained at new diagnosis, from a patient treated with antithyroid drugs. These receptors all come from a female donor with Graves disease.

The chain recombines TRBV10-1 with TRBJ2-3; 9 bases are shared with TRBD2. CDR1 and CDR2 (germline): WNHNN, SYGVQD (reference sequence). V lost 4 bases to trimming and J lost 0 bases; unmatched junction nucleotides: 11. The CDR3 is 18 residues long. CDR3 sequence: CASSASTSGPYSTDTQYF. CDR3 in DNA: TGCGCCAGCAGTGCGAGTACTAGCGGGCCTTATAGCACAGATACGCAGTATTTT.

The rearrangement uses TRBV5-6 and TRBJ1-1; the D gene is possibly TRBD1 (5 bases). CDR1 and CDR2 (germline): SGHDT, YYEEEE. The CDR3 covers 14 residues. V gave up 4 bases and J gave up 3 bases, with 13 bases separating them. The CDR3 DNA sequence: TGTGCCAGCAGCCCTCAGGGTTTGTACACTGAAGCTTTCTTT. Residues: CASSPQGLYTEAFF.

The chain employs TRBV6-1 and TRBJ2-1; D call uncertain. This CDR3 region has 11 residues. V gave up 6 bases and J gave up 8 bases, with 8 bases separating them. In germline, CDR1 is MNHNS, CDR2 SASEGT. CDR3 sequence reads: CASSPNYEQFF. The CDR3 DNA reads TGTGCCAGCAGCCCCAATTATGAGCAGTTCTTC.

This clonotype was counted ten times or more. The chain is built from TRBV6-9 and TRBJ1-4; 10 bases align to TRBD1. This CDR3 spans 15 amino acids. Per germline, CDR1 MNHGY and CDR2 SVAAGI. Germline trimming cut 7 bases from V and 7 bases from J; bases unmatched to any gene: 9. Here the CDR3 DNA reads TGTGCCAGCATTGCGGACAGGGGGGACGGTGAAAAACTGTTTTTT. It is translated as CASIADRGDGEKLFF.

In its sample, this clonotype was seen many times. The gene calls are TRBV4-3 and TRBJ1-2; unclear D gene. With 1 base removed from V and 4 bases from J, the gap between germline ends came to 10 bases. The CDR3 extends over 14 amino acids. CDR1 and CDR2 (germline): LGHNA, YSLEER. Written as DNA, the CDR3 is TGCGCCAGCAGCCAAGGTCGGCGGTCCTATGGCTACACCTTC. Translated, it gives CASSQGRRSYGYTF.

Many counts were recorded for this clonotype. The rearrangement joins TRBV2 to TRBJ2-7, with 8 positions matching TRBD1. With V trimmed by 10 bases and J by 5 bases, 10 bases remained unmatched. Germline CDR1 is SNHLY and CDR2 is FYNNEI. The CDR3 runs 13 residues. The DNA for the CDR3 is TGTGCCACCGGAACCGGGACAGGAGACGAGCAGTACTTC. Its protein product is CATGTGTGDEQYF.

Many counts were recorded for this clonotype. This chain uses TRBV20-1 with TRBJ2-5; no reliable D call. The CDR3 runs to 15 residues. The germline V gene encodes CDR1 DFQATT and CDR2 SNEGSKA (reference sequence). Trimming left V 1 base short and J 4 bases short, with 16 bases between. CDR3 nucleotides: TGCAGTGCTAGAGGTTTCGGGCCCACGCTAGAGACCCAGTACTTC. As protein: CSARGFGPTLETQYF.

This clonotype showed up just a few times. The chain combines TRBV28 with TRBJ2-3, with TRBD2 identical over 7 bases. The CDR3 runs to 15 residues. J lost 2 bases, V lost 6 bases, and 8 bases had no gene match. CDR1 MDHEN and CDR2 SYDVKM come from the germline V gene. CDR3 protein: CASRNGGIYTDTQYF. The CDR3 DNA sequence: TGTGCCAGCAGAAACGGGGGGATATACACAGATACGCAGTATTTT. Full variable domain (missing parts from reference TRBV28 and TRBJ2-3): DVKVTQSSRYLVKRTGEKVFLECVQDMDHENMFWYRQDPGLGLRLIYFSYDVKMKEKGDIPEGYSVSREKKERFSLILESASTNQTSMYLCASRNGGIYTDTQYFGPGTRLTVL.

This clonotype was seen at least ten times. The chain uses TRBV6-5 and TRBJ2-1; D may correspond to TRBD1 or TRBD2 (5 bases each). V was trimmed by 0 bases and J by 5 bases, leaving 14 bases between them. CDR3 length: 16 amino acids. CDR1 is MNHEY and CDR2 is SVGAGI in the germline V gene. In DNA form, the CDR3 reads TGTGCCAGCAGTTACTCTGTAATGGGGGATGACAATGAGCAGTTCTTC. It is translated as CASSYSVMGDDNEQFF.

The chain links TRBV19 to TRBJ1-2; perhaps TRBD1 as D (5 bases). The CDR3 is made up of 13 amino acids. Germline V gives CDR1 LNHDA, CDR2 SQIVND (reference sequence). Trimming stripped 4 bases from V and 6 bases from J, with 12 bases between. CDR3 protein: CASSNPRGDGYTF. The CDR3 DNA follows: TGTGCCAGTAGTAACCCCAGAGGGGATGGCTACACCTTC.

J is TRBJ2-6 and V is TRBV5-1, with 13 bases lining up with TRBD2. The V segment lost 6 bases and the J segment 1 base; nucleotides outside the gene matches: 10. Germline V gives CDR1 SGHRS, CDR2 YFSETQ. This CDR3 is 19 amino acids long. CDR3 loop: CASKVLAGGPSSGANVLTF. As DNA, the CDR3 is TGCGCCAGCAAAGTACTAGCGGGGGGGCCTTCGTCTGGGGCCAACGTCCTGACTTTC.

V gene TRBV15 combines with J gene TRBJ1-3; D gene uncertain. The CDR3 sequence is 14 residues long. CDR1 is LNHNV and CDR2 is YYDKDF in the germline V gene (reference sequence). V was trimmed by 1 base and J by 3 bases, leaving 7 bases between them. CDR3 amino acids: CATSRGVHGNTIYF. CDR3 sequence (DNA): TGTGCCACCAGCAGAGGGGTACATGGAAACACCATATATTTT.

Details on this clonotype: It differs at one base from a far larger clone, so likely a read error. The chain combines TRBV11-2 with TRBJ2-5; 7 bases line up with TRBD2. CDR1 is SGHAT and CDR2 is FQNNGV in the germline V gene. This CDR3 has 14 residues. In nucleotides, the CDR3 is TGTGCCAGCAGCTCGAAGCGGGGCCAAGGGACCCAGTACTTC. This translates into CASSSKRGQGTQYF.

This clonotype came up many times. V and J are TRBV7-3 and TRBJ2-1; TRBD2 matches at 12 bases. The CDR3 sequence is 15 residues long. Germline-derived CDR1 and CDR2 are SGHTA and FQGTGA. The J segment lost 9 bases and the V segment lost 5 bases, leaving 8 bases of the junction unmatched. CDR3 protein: CASSPVLAGGGEQFF. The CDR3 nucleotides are TGTGCCAGCAGCCCAGTACTAGCGGGGGGAGGTGAGCAGTTCTTC.

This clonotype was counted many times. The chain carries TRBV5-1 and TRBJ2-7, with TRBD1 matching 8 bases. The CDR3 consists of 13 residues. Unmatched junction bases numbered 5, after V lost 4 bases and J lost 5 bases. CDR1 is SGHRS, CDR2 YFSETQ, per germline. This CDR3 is CASSNGQGNEQYF. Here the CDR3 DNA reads TGCGCCAGCAGCAATGGACAGGGTAACGAGCAGTACTTC.

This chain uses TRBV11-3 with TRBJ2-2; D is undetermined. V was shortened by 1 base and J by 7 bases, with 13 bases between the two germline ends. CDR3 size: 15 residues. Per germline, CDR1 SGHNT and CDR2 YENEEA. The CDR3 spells CASSLGLLLGGELFF. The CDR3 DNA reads TGTGCCAGCAGCTTAGGTTTGCTCCTGGGCGGGGAGCTGTTTTTT.

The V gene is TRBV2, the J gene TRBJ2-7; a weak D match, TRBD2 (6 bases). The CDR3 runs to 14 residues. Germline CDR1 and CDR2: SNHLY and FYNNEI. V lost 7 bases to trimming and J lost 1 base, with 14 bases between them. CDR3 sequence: CASMGPGGSYEQYF. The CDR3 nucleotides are TGTGCCAGCATGGGGCCCGGGGGTTCCTACGAGCAGTACTTC.

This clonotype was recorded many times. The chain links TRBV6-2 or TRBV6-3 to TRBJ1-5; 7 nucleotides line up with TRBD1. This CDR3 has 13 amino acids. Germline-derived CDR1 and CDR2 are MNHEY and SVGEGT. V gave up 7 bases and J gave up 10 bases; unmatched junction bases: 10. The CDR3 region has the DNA TGTGCCAGCACAGGACAGGCGAGATCCCCCCAGCATTTT. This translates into CASTGQARSPQHF.

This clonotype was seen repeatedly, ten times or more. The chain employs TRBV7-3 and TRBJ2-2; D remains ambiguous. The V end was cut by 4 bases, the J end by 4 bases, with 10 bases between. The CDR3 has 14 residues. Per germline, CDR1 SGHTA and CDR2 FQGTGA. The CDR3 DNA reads TGTGCCAGCAGCTCCCGGAGCAGCACCGGGGAGCTGTTTTTT. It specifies CASSSRSSTGELFF.

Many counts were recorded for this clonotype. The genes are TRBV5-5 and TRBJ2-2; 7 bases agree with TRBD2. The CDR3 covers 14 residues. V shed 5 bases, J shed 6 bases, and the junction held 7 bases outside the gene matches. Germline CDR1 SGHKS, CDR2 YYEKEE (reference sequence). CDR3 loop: CASRGRDYSGELFF. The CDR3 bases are TGTGCCAGCAGGGGCAGGGACTATTCCGGGGAGCTGTTTTTT.

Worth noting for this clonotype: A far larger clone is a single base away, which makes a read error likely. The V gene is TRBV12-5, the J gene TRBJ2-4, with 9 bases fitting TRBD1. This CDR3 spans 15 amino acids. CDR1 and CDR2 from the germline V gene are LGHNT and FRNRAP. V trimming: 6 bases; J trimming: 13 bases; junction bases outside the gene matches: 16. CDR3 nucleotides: TGTGCTAGTGGCTCCCGGACAGGGGACTTGAATGAGCAGTACTTC. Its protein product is CASGSRTGDLNEQYF.

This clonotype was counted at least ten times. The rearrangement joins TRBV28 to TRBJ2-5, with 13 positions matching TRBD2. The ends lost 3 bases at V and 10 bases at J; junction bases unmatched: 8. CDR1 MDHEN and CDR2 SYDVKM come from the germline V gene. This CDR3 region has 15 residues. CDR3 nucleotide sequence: TGTGCCAGCAGTTTGACCGGGACTAGCGGGACAGGCCAGTACTTC. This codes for CASSLTGTSGTGQYF.

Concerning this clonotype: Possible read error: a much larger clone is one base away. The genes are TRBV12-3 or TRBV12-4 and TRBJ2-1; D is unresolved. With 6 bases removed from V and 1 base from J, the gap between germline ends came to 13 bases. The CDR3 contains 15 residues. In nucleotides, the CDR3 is TGTGCCAGCAGGGGAAGCTGGAGATCCTACAATGAGCAGTTCTTC. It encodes CASRGSWRSYNEQFF.